Listed here are 20 T cell receptor beta chains from one sample, sequenced in a study of identical twins. TCRdb analysed the 5' RACE reads with MiXCR anew, one entry per CDR3 protein. The table records 550,000 to 700,000 distinct CDR3 sequences, 21% of them present only once. These data also featured in a second study, about T cells expressing NK-cell markers.

The source material was PBMCs. These receptors originate from a woman aged 18-29 years in good health.

The rearrangement links TRBV6-1 to TRBJ2-5, with D perhaps assigned TRBD1 or TRBD2 (5 bases each). Germline V lookup: CDR1 MNHNS, CDR2 SASEGT. The CDR3 extends over 14 amino acids. V lost 6 bases and J lost 5, with 16 bases in between. The DNA for the CDR3 is TGTGCCAGCAGCCTCCGGGACCCTCTGGAGACCCAGTACTTC. This sequence encodes CASSLRDPLETQYF.

This clonotype was seen more than once but under ten times. The rearrangement joins TRBV7-2 to TRBJ2-1, with D hard to call. V was pared by 5 bases and J by 6 bases, with 8 bases between. Germline V gene lookup returns CDR1 SGHTA and CDR2 FQGNSA. This CDR3 is built from 12 residues. The CDR3, as DNA: TGTGCCAGCAGCCCCGACCGCAATGAGCAGTTCTTC. It is translated as CASSPDRNEQFF. Filled out from reference TRBV7-2 and TRBJ2-1, the complete variable domain reads GAGVSQSPSNKVTEKGKDVELRCDPISGHTALYWYRQSLGQGLEFLIYFQGNSAPDKSGLPSDRFSAERTGGSVSTLTIQRTQQEDSAVYLCASSPDRNEQFFGPGTRLTVL.

This clonotype appeared a few times. CDR3 in amino acids: CASQMDLFPYNEQFF. In DNA, the CDR3 is TGTGCCAGCCAAATGGACCTATTCCCCTACAATGAGCAGTTCTTC. The J gene is TRBJ2-1, the V gene TRBV21-1. TRBV21-1 constitutes a pseudogene. This CDR3 contains 15 residues.

At least ten counts were recorded for this clonotype. The chain couples TRBV5-1 to TRBJ1-6; 8 bases line up with TRBD1. Germline trimming cut 4 bases from V and 7 bases from J; bases unmatched to any gene: 7. The CDR3 contains 15 residues. Germline V lookup: CDR1 SGHRS, CDR2 YFSETQ. The CDR3 loop is CASSPQGATNSPLHF. CDR3 DNA: TGCGCCAGCAGCCCTCAGGGGGCAACGAATTCACCCCTCCACTTT.

In its sample, this clonotype was seen many times. V usage is TRBV27 and J usage is TRBJ2-7, with TRBD2 as a possible D gene (5 bases). The CDR3 loop spans 15 amino acids. Germline-derived CDR1 and CDR2 are MNHEY and SMNVEV (reference sequence). Trimming pared 4 bases from V and 2 bases from J, leaving 15 bases between. The DNA for the CDR3 is TGTGCCAGCAGTTACGGCCTGGGGAGTACCTACGAGCAGTACTTC. This codes for CASSYGLGSTYEQYF.

There are many counts of this clonotype. The V and J genes are TRBV5-1 and TRBJ1-5; no firm D call. Trimming left V 0 bases short and J 3 bases short, with 7 bases between. The V gene's germline CDR1 is SGHRS and CDR2 YFSETQ. The CDR3 covers 14 residues. CDR3 in amino acids: CASSLGGANQPQHF. The CDR3 bases are TGCGCCAGCAGCTTGGGTGGTGCCAATCAGCCCCAGCATTTT.

This clonotype was detected only a few times. The rearrangement links TRBV5-1 to TRBJ1-2; 7 bases align to TRBD1. The CDR3 is 15 residues long. Looked up from germline, CDR1 is SGHRS and CDR2 is YFSETQ. V lost 4 bases and J lost 0; bases outside the gene matches: 6. As DNA, the CDR3 is TGCGCCAGCAGCGTGTCCGGGACAGCTAACTATGGCTACACCTTC. This encodes CASSVSGTANYGYTF.

This clonotype was seen a few times. This chain links TRBV7-3 with TRBJ1-6; 9 nucleotides align to TRBD1. Germline V CDR1 and CDR2: SGHTA, FQGTGA. CDR3 size: 15 residues. J gave up 6 bases and V 4 bases, and 4 bases lay outside the gene matches. CDR3 protein: CASSSRGQGNSPLHF. The CDR3 DNA sequence: TGTGCCAGCAGCTCCCGGGGACAGGGTAATTCACCCCTCCACTTT.

This clonotype was counted between two and nine times. V is TRBV10-3 and J is TRBJ2-5; TRBD1 aligns across 9 bases. This CDR3 contains 15 residues. Germline CDR1 reads ENHRY; CDR2 reads SYGVKD. The V and J ends lost 3 bases and 3 bases, in that order; junction bases with no gene match: 5. The CDR3 loop is CAISDKGTGKETQYF. DNA of the CDR3: TGTGCCATCAGTGATAAAGGGACAGGGAAAGAGACCCAGTACTTC.

Many counts were recorded for this clonotype. An end of the junction differs from the germline gene, which may be a read error. The genes are TRBV27 and TRBJ2-7, with 7 bases identical to TRBD1. In germline, CDR1 is MNHEY, CDR2 SMNVEV (reference sequence). The length of the CDR3 is 13 residues. In nucleotides, the CDR3 is TGTGCCAGCAGTTTAGGCCAAGGACAGGTAGTGAACTTC. Translating it yields CASSLGQGQVVNF.

This clonotype was counted between two and nine times. The rearrangement links TRBV29-1 to TRBJ2-1, with TRBD2 as a possible D gene (6 bases). The CDR3 loop spans 10 amino acids. Germline-derived CDR1 and CDR2 are SQVTM and ANQGSEA. V was pared by 6 bases and J by 8 bases, with 8 bases between. The CDR3 bases are TGCAGCGTGGAGGGGTATGAGCAGTTCTTC. As protein: CSVEGYEQFF.

This clonotype turned up a few times. J is TRBJ1-1 and V is TRBV20-1; possible D gene TRBD1, 6 bases. The CDR3 has 14 residues. The germline CDR1 and CDR2 sequences are DFQATT and SNEGSKA (reference sequence). Deletions cut 3 bases from V and 6 bases from J, with 17 bases between. CDR3 protein: CSARRWDIGAEAFF. DNA of the CDR3: TGCAGTGCTAGGCGGTGGGACATAGGTGCTGAAGCTTTCTTT.

This chain connects TRBV2 to TRBJ2-3; TRBD1 is a possible D gene (5 bases). The CDR3 runs 15 residues. V was clipped by 3 bases and J by 0 bases, with 10 bases between them. Germline V gives CDR1 SNHLY, CDR2 FYNNEI. CDR3 loop: CASSDPRASTDTQYF. Written as DNA, the CDR3 is TGTGCCAGCAGTGACCCCAGGGCCAGCACAGATACGCAGTATTTT.

This clonotype was seen more than once but under ten times. The chain combines TRBV5-5 with TRBJ2-7; TRBD1 might be the D (5 bases). The V end was cut by 4 bases, the J end by 0 bases, with 11 bases between. The CDR3 is 14 residues long. Germline V gene sequence: CDR1 SGHKS, CDR2 YYEKEE (reference sequence). CDR3 sequence reads: CASSNDRSSYEQYF. The CDR3 region has the DNA TGTGCCAGCAGCAATGACAGAAGCTCCTACGAGCAGTACTTC.

This chain uses TRBV14 with TRBJ2-5; D tentatively reads TRBD1 or TRBD2 (5 bases each). CDR1 is SGHDN, CDR2 FVKESK, per germline. This CDR3 contains 14 residues. The V end was cut by 1 base, the J end by 5 bases, with 11 bases between. The CDR3 protein is CASSQAEGPETQYF. CDR3 nucleotide sequence: TGTGCCAGCAGCCAAGCCGAGGGACCGGAGACCCAGTACTTC.

This clonotype was recorded a few times. The rearrangement links TRBV11-3 to TRBJ2-1; D remains unclear. Trimming left V 6 bases short and J 9 bases short, with 9 bases between. Germline lookup yields CDR1 SGHNT and CDR2 YENEEA. The CDR3 covers 11 residues. The CDR3 loop is CASSVRVEQFF. DNA of the CDR3: TGTGCCAGCAGTGTTCGGGTTGAGCAGTTCTTC.

The V gene is TRBV5-1, the J gene TRBJ2-3, with 9 bases that match TRBD1. The CDR3 extends over 15 amino acids. After removal of 3 bases from V and 3 bases from J, the junction contained 5 bases not matched to a gene. Germline CDR1 reads SGHRS; CDR2 reads YFSETQ. CDR3 DNA: TGCGCCAGCAGCTACCGGGACAGGGTAACAGATACGCAGTATTTT. Its translation is CASSYRDRVTDTQYF.

V and J are TRBV7-8 and TRBJ2-1, with D perhaps matching TRBD2 (5 bases). Per the germline V gene, CDR1 is SGHVS and CDR2 is FQNEAQ. Trimming took 5 bases from V and 0 from J, leaving 11 bases between them. This CDR3 region has 15 residues. DNA of the CDR3: TGTGCCAGCAGCCAACGGGGTCGCTCCTACAATGAGCAGTTCTTC. Translating gives CASSQRGRSYNEQFF.

This sequence joins TRBV5-1 and TRBJ2-7, with TRBD1 identical over 10 bases. There are 16 residues in the CDR3. J gave up 2 bases and V 0 bases, and 5 bases lay outside the gene matches. Germline V gene lookup returns CDR1 SGHRS and CDR2 YFSETQ. CDR3 nucleotides: TGCGCCAGCAGCTTGGTAGGCGGGACAGGGGCCTACGAGCAGTACTTC. Amino acid sequence: CASSLVGGTGAYEQYF. Variable domain in full (rest from reference TRBV5-1 and TRBJ2-7): KAGVTQTPRYLIKTRGQQVTLSCSPISGHRSVSWYQQTPGQGLQFLFEYFSETQRNKGNFPGRFSGRQFSNSRSEMNVSTLELGDSALYLCASSLVGGTGAYEQYFGPGTRLTVT.

The gene calls are TRBV29-1 and TRBJ2-1; 7 bases align to TRBD2. This CDR3 region has 15 residues. Unmatched junction bases numbered 9, after V lost 3 bases and J lost 4 bases. CDR1 is SQVTM and CDR2 is ANQGSEA in the germline V gene. This chain's CDR3 is CSVEGAGPLYNEQFF. CDR3 nucleotides: TGCAGCGTTGAGGGAGCGGGACCCTTATACAATGAGCAGTTCTTC.